This passage covers 2 T cell receptor beta chains from one sample sequenced in a study of T cell changes during pregnancy in multiple sclerosis. The method was immunoSEQ multiplex PCR; TCRdb's version includes in-frame clones alone and lacks a portion of them. The table includes tens of thousands of clones, 85% to 95% detected once. The starting material was peripheral blood, obtained in the third trimester of pregnancy. The receptor source for this set is a female donor in good health, enrolled as a control in a pregnancy study.

The chain recombines TRBV28 with TRBJ1-1, with 8 bases fitting TRBD1. The CDR3 has 13 residues. V lost 10 bases to trimming and J lost 5 bases; unmatched junction nucleotides: 9. Germline CDR1 MDHEN, CDR2 SYDVKM. The CDR3 loop reads CAIRGRFLTEAFF. CDR3 DNA: TGTGCCATCAGGGGGCGCTTCTTAACTGAAGCTTTCTTT.

V gene TRBV7-2 combines with J gene TRBJ2-1; the match to TRBD2 covers 7 bases. CDR1 is SGHTA and CDR2 is FQGNSA in the germline V gene. V gave up 8 bases and J gave up 4 bases; unmatched junction bases: 5. This CDR3 region has 13 residues. CDR3 amino acids: CASALGGYNEQFF. The CDR3 DNA follows: TGTGCCAGCGCCCTCGGGGGGTACAATGAGCAGTTCTTC.